Sequencing of this T cell receptor (beta chain) was carried out in a study of pediatric ulcerative colitis. Assay used: immunoSEQ multiplex PCR; TCRdb lists only in-frame clones, some missing. Of roughly 54,000 clones listed, about 90% are singletons. The material sequenced was blood. The clonotype was recovered from a boy younger than 18 who was a control in a study of pediatric ulcerative colitis.

The CDR3 DNA reads TGTGCCAGCAGTTCGGGTTTGCGAGGTGTTCAGTACTTC. It translates to CASSSGLRGVQYF. The chain employs TRBV28 and TRBJ2-4, with D uncertain. This CDR3 contains 13 residues. The germline V gene has CDR1 MDHEN and CDR2 SYDVKM. V was clipped by 4 bases and J by 11 bases, with 15 bases between them.